What follows are 14 T cell receptor beta chains derived from one specimen sequenced in a study of vaccination effects on CD4 cells after COVID-19. Peptide-pool stimulation followed by sequencing identified expanded antigen-specific CD4+ clonotypes in the ViraFEST assay. After around nine days in culture, the CD4+ T cells were isolated. According to PCR results, the person was infected with SARS-CoV-2 between March and December 2020. Profiled with immunoSEQ multiplex PCR; TCRdb holds only in-frame clones, not every one. Here the sample spans tens of thousands of clones, about 73% being singletons. For these TCRs, the target antigens are not known. The sequencing here drew on CD4+ T cells from PBMCs cultured with HCoV-NL63 spike peptides, taken before COVID-19 vaccination. All receptors come from a human donor who had a prior SARS-CoV-2 infection.

Concerning this clone itself: One end of the junction fails to match germline, which may point to a read error. The chain carries TRBV7-7 and TRBJ2-1; TRBD1 matches at 12 bases. The germline V gene has CDR1 SSHAT and CDR2 FNYEAQ (reference sequence). This CDR3 has 17 residues. The CDR3, as DNA: TGTGCTAGCAGCTTAAAAATAGGGGGACAGGGGGCCAGTGAGCAGTTCTTC. This codes for CASSLKIGGQGASEQFF.

V gene TRBV19 combines with J gene TRBJ2-1; TRBD1 matches 9 bases. Trimming took 6 bases from V and 6 from J; bases not matched to a gene: 12. Germline-derived CDR1 and CDR2 are LNHDA and SQIVND (reference sequence). The CDR3 covers 16 residues. This CDR3 is CASSRTGTGLGNEQFF. The CDR3 nucleotides read TGTGCCAGTAGCCGAACCGGGACAGGGCTTGGCAATGAGCAGTTCTTC.

This clone turned up a few times. The chain is built from TRBV2 and TRBJ2-2; TRBD1 or TRBD2 may be the D gene (5 bases each). With 2 bases removed from V and 4 bases from J, the gap between germline ends came to 14 bases. The length of the CDR3 is 16 residues. Germline CDR1 reads SNHLY; CDR2 reads FYNNEI. The CDR3 bases are TGTGCCAGCAGTGAAATTACTGGGACGGTCACCGGGGAGCTGTTTTTT. This sequence encodes CASSEITGTVTGELFF.

The rearrangement joins TRBV7-9 to TRBJ1-6; D remains ambiguous. Germline-derived CDR1 and CDR2 are SEHNR and FQNEAQ (reference sequence). This CDR3 region has 12 residues. V was pared by 3 bases and J by 6 bases, with 3 bases between. The CDR3, as DNA: TGTGCCAGCAGCTTTCCTAATTCACCCCTCCACTTT. Protein sequence: CASSFPNSPLHF.

The chain uses TRBV5-1 and TRBJ1-4, with D hard to call. Trimming left V 4 bases short and J 4 bases short, with 17 bases between. CDR3 size: 16 residues. Germline V gene sequence: CDR1 SGHRS, CDR2 YFSETQ. The CDR3 here is CASSLTPQESNEKLFF. The DNA of the CDR3 is TGCGCCAGCAGCCTGACCCCTCAGGAAAGTAATGAAAAACTGTTTTTT.

The chain has TRBV2 and TRBJ1-1; D might be TRBD1 (6 bases). The CDR3 consists of 14 residues. The V gene lost 4 bases and the J gene lost 3 bases, with 12 bases spanning the gap. The germline CDR1 and CDR2 sequences are SNHLY and FYNNEI. CDR3 coding DNA: TGTGCCAGCAGTGTGGAGGGGGGGGACACTGAAGCTTTCTTT. Its translation is CASSVEGGDTEAFF. The variable domain in full, completed from reference TRBV2 and TRBJ1-1, reads EPEVTQTPSHQVTQMGQEVILRCVPISNHLYFYWYRQILGQKVEFLVSFYNNEISEKSEIFDDQFSVERPDGSNFTLKIRSTKLEDSAMYFCASSVEGGDTEAFFGQGTRLTVV.

The rearrangement uses TRBV12-3 or TRBV12-4 and TRBJ1-3; D is unresolved. V dropped 3 bases and J dropped 7 bases, with 7 bases sitting between them. This CDR3 spans 12 amino acids. The CDR3, as DNA: TGTGCCAGCAGTTTGCTGCGTAACACCATATATTTT. It translates to CASSLLRNTIYF.

The chain combines TRBV19 with TRBJ2-5; perhaps TRBD1 as D (6 bases). V lost 3 bases and J 1 base, leaving 15 bases between the germline ends. Germline V gives CDR1 LNHDA, CDR2 SQIVND (reference sequence). This CDR3 is 16 amino acids long. The CDR3 DNA follows: TGTGCCAGTAGTATCGGCGGTGACAGGCTCCAAGAGACCCAGTACTTC. Translation gives CASSIGGDRLQETQYF.

The chain uses TRBV3-1 (or the pseudogene TRBV3-2) and TRBJ1-2; TRBD1 matches 8 bases. Germline lookup yields CDR1 LGHDT and CDR2 YNNKEL (reference sequence). After removal of 3 bases from V and 0 bases from J, the junction contained 6 bases not matched to a gene. This CDR3 is 16 amino acids long. CDR3 loop: CASSHWTGQANYGYTF. In nucleotides, the CDR3 is TGTGCCAGCAGCCATTGGACAGGGCAAGCTAACTATGGCTACACCTTC.

This chain joins TRBV7-8 and TRBJ2-7; no clear D gene. The V and J ends lost 1 base and 6 bases respectively, with 7 bases between them. This CDR3 is built from 12 residues. Germline assignment: CDR1 SGHVS and CDR2 FQNEAQ. The CDR3, as DNA: TGTGCCAGCAGCTTAGGTCTGGGCGAGCAGTACTTC. Amino acids: CASSLGLGEQYF.

The rearrangement uses TRBV12-5 and TRBJ1-2; 9 bases match TRBD1. In germline, CDR1 is LGHNT, CDR2 FRNRAP. The trim removed 3 bases at V and 5 bases at J, leaving 4 bases unmatched. This CDR3 contains 14 residues. CDR3 DNA: TGTGCTAGTGGTTTACAGGGGGCTTTTTATGGCTACACCTTC. Protein product: CASGLQGAFYGYTF.

The J gene is TRBJ2-5, the V gene TRBV5-1, with 10 bases aligning to TRBD2. Germline V gene sequence: CDR1 SGHRS, CDR2 YFSETQ. The CDR3 extends over 16 amino acids. J lost 4 bases, V lost 0 bases, and 6 bases had no gene match. The CDR3 sequence: CASSLVASGGGETQYF. In DNA, the CDR3 is TGCGCCAGCAGCTTGGTGGCTAGCGGGGGAGGAGAGACCCAGTACTTC.

The V and J genes are TRBV27 and TRBJ2-7; 7 positions match TRBD1. There are 14 residues in the CDR3. Trimming at V came to 8 bases and at J to 2 bases, leaving 9 bases not matched to a gene. CDR1 is MNHEY, CDR2 SMNVEV, per germline (reference sequence). CDR3 in DNA: TGTGCCAGCGCGGTTCCGGGACAGCCCTACGAGCAGTACTTC. Its translation: CASAVPGQPYEQYF.

This clone was seen a few times. The chain has TRBV28 and TRBJ2-7, with D possibly being TRBD2 (6 bases). The germline gives CDR1 MDHEN, CDR2 SYDVKM. V was clipped by 6 bases and J by 1 base, with 19 bases between them. This CDR3 spans 16 amino acids. Here the CDR3 reads CASSPVNSAGSYEQYF. The CDR3 DNA follows: TGTGCCAGCAGCCCGGTCAATTCGGCGGGATCCTACGAGCAGTACTTC.